This T cell receptor (beta chain) was captured in a study of human T cells and chemical hapten exposure. Study background: After 6 days, upper back 0.01% DPC patch tests were scored.

The length of the CDR3 is 11 residues. V lost 4 bases to trimming and J lost 0 bases, with 3 bases between them. Germline CDR1 DFQATT, CDR2 SNEGSKA (reference sequence). Specified time point: pre-sensitization, week 0. Treatment noted: therapeutic diphenylcyclopropenone sensitization with weekly scalp DPC. Patients had alopecia, were aged 18 to 70, and were not pregnant. This clonotype was seen only a few times. Separate cDNA molecules received unique molecular identifiers, which the library attached to them. A single record per CDR3 protein comes from TCRdb applying MiXCR to the RACE reads. The profile covers over 300,000 distinct CDR3 sequences, with roughly 5% appearing a single time and approximately 2.8% taken by the ten largest.

The chain carries TRBV20-1 and TRBJ1-1; D call uncertain. The TCR comes from a woman aged 50 to 60 with alopecia areata. Some clones in this sample may be carry-over from other donors' samples. The sequencing used whole blood, collected in connection with sensitization to the hapten diphenylcyclopropenone (DPC). The CDR3 nucleotides read TGCAGTGCTATACTGAACACTGAAGCTTTCTTT. This sequence encodes CSAILNTEAFF.